This T cell receptor beta chain was recorded in a study of blood T cells in healthy people across ages. The length of the CDR3 is 14 residues. CDR1 MNHNY and CDR2 SVGAGI come from the germline V gene (reference sequence). V lost 5 bases, J lost 2 bases, and 12 bases lay in between. This clonotype was counted a few times. A second PCR, run for about 7 to 12 cycles, used a sample-barcoded 5' primer plus a J-beta primer mix. A template-switch adaptor with 12 random nucleotides tagged each cDNA molecule. In TCRdb, the 5' RACE reads were re-called with MiXCR into one record per CDR3 protein. The repertoire holds 950,000 to 1,200,000 distinct CDR3 sequences, with around two fifths as singletons.

Source material: blood. The TCR comes from a man younger than 35 in good health. The chain is built from TRBV6-6 and TRBJ2-5; the D call may be TRBD1 or TRBD2 (5 bases each). CDR3 coding DNA: TGTGCCAGCAGTCACGGGGCACCGCAAGAGACCCAGTACTTC. Residues: CASSHGAPQETQYF.